Listed below are T cell receptor beta chains from one sample, sequenced in a study of blood T cells in healthy people across ages. TCRdb reanalysed the 5' RACE reads using MiXCR and keeps one entry per CDR3 protein. The sample includes over 1.5 million distinct CDR3 sequences, 40% to 55% of them seen just once. The sample consisted of blood. Source of these receptors: a woman in her forties in good health. CDR3s include the opening cysteine and the closing phenylalanine or tryptophan. The order of the fields is V gene, J gene, clone size, D gene, CDR3 protein, CDR3 DNA. D genes are given only for firm matches. Clone size is not always given. Where it is, it says once, few, many or a class for expanded clones.

V: TRBV7-9; J: TRBJ2-3; size: few; D: .; CDR3: CASSSVERITDTQYF; DNA: TGTGCCAGCAGCTCCGTCGAGCGGATCACAGATACGCAGTATTTT
V: TRBV12-3/TRBV12-4; J: TRBJ1-2; size: few; D: .; CDR3: CASSSSAGEYGYTF; DNA: TGTGCCAGCAGTTCCTCTGCAGGGGAGTATGGCTACACCTTC
V: TRBV7-9; J: TRBJ1-2; size: few; D: .; CDR3: CASSDQARGYGYTF; DNA: TGTGCCAGCAGTGATCAGGCTCGAGGGTATGGCTACACCTTC
V: TRBV11-1; J: TRBJ1-6; size: .; D: TRBD1; CDR3: CASSAPAGGNSPLHF; DNA: TGTGCCAGCAGCGCTCCGGCAGGGGGAAATTCACCCCTCCACTTT
V: TRBV10-3; J: TRBJ2-1; size: .; D: .; CDR3: CAISEGGGRPSYNEQFF; DNA: TGTGCCATCAGTGAAGGGGGGGGCAGGCCCTCCTACAATGAGCAGTTCTTC
V: TRBV7-8; J: TRBJ2-7; size: .; D: .; CDR3: CASSLRQRAKELPYEQYF; DNA: TGTGCCAGCAGCTTAAGGCAGCGGGCCAAAGAATTACCCTACGAGCAGTACTTC
V: TRBV5-4; J: TRBJ2-5; size: .; D: .; CDR3: CASSGPALETQYF; DNA: TGTGCCAGCAGTGGGCCAGCGCTCGAGACCCAGTACTTC
V: TRBV15; J: TRBJ1-4; size: .; D: .; CDR3: CATSRDSSTLFF; DNA: TGTGCCACCAGCAGAGATAGTAGTACGCTGTTTTTT
V: TRBV4-3; J: TRBJ2-5; size: .; D: TRBD1; CDR3: CASSQGQGPKETQYF; DNA: TGCGCCAGCAGCCAGGGACAGGGGCCGAAAGAGACCCAGTACTTC
V: TRBV20-1; J: TRBJ2-7; size: few; D: TRBD2; CDR3: CSARLGRAGVPNIQYF; DNA: TGCAGTGCTAGGCTGGGGCGGGCGGGGGTCCCCAACATCCAGTACTTC
V: TRBV18; J: TRBJ2-1; size: .; D: .; CDR3: CASSPSISYNEQFF; DNA: TGTGCCAGCTCACCTTCAATCTCCTACAATGAGCAGTTCTTC
V: TRBV5-5; J: TRBJ2-7; size: .; D: TRBD1; CDR3: CASGTGTGYHEQYF; DNA: TGTGCCAGCGGGACCGGGACAGGGTACCACGAGCAGTACTTC
V: TRBV6-2/TRBV6-3; J: TRBJ2-3; size: .; D: .; CDR3: CASSYSGLASDTQYF; DNA: TGTGCCAGCAGTTACTCGGGTCTAGCATCAGATACGCAGTATTTT
V: TRBV5-1; J: TRBJ2-3; size: .; D: TRBD2; CDR3: CASSFLAGVTDTQYF; DNA: TGCGCCAGCAGCTTTCTAGCGGGGGTGACAGATACGCAGTATTTT
V: TRBV9; J: TRBJ2-4; size: many; D: .; CDR3: CASSFRTGGGIQYF; DNA: TGTGCCAGCAGCTTTAGGACAGGCGGGGGCATTCAGTACTTC
V: TRBV15; J: TRBJ2-7; size: .; D: TRBD1; CDR3: CATSKPGQGSYEQYF; DNA: TGTGCCACCAGCAAACCGGGACAGGGCTCCTACGAGCAGTACTTC
V: TRBV4-2; J: TRBJ2-5; size: .; D: .; CDR3: CVSSQSGVQETQYF; DNA: TGTGTCAGCAGCCAATCAGGTGTCCAAGAGACCCAGTACTTC
V: TRBV20-1; J: TRBJ2-1; size: .; D: .; CDR3: CSAPPPRPYNEQFF; DNA: TGCAGTGCACCACCCCCGAGGCCCTACAATGAGCAGTTCTTC
V: TRBV9; J: TRBJ1-2; size: .; D: TRBD1; CDR3: CASSATGGVLPNYTIYGYTF; DNA: TGTGCCAGCAGCGCCACAGGGGGAGTCCTCCCGAACTATACAATCTATGGCTACACCTTC
V: TRBV10-3; J: TRBJ1-2; size: .; D: .; CDR3: CAISATGGGYTF; DNA: TGTGCCATCAGCGCCACGGGAGGTGGCTACACCTTC
V: TRBV13; J: TRBJ2-2; size: .; D: .; CDR3: CASSLVTNPAPNTGELFF; DNA: TGTGCCAGCAGCTTAGTAACGAACCCCGCCCCGAACACCGGGGAGCTGTTTTTT
V: TRBV5-1; J: TRBJ2-5; size: .; D: TRBD2; CDR3: CASSPLASGGLETQYF; DNA: TGCGCCAGCAGCCCCCTGGCTAGCGGGGGATTAGAGACCCAGTACTTC
V: TRBV15; J: TRBJ1-1; size: .; D: .; CDR3: CATSTGTVNTEAFF; DNA: TGTGCCACCAGCACCGGGACGGTGAACACTGAAGCTTTCTTT
V: TRBV9; J: TRBJ2-5; size: .; D: .; CDR3: CASSTGGYQETQYF; DNA: TGTGCCAGCAGTACGGGGGGCTACCAAGAGACCCAGTACTTC
V: TRBV7-9; J: TRBJ2-3; size: few; D: TRBD2; CDR3: CASSFTGTNPDTQYF; DNA: TGTGCCAGCAGCTTCACCGGGACTAACCCAGATACGCAGTATTTT
V: TRBV7-2; J: TRBJ2-6; size: few; D: .; CDR3: CASSSLVPSGANVLTF; DNA: TGTGCCAGCAGCTCCCTAGTGCCCTCTGGGGCCAACGTCCTGACTTTC
V: TRBV7-9; J: TRBJ1-1; size: .; D: .; CDR3: CASSLEQGRTEAFF; DNA: TGTGCCAGCAGCTTAGAGCAGGGTCGGACTGAAGCTTTCTTT
V: TRBV12-3/TRBV12-4; J: TRBJ1-4; size: .; D: .; CDR3: CASSTSHRDKLFF; DNA: TGTGCCAGCAGTACTTCCCACAGGGACAAACTGTTTTTT